This entry lists 25 T cell receptor beta chains sequenced from one sample in a study of CD8 T cells in ankylosing spondylitis. Each CDR3 protein gets one entry after TCRdb re-called the 5' RACE reads with MiXCR. The repertoire holds approximately 30,000 distinct CDR3 sequences, with about 6.8% as singletons. Sequenced: blood, either unsorted or a sorted T cell fraction (not recorded which). All receptors derive from a male donor with ankylosing spondylitis or in good health (not recorded which).

V usage is TRBV29-1 and J usage is TRBJ1-2; D not resolved. The length of the CDR3 is 12 residues. CDR1 is SQVTM, CDR2 ANQGSEA, per germline. V lost 8 bases, J lost 4 bases, and 14 bases lay in between. The CDR3 DNA sequence: TGCAGCTCCGACGGAGGTTCCTATGGCTACACCTTC. This translates into CSSDGGSYGYTF.

This clonotype was counted at least ten times. This chain uses TRBV20-1 with TRBJ2-3; 7 positions agree with TRBD2. Germline trimming cut 6 bases from V and 3 bases from J; bases unmatched to any gene: 9. In germline, CDR1 is DFQATT, CDR2 SNEGSKA (reference sequence). CDR3 length: 14 residues. CDR3 nucleotide sequence: TGCAGTGCCCTCCGCGGCGGGAGTACAGATACGCAGTATTTT. It codes for CSALRGGSTDTQYF.

This clonotype was recorded many times. The J gene is TRBJ2-1, the V gene TRBV20-1, with 7 bases aligning to TRBD2. CDR1 and CDR2 from the germline V gene are DFQATT and SNEGSKA (reference sequence). The V and J ends lost 1 base and 6 bases, in that order; junction bases with no gene match: 9. This CDR3 has 15 residues. The CDR3 region is CSARGSAGEFNEQFF. For the CDR3, the DNA is TGCAGTGCTAGAGGTTCGGCGGGAGAATTCAATGAGCAGTTCTTC.

This clonotype was seen a handful of times. The chain employs TRBV29-1 and TRBJ1-1; TRBD1 aligns across 7 bases. The CDR3 spans 14 residues. V shed 6 bases and J 0 bases; nucleotides not matched to a gene: 7. The germline V gene has CDR1 SQVTM and CDR2 ANQGSEA. CDR3 sequence: CSVKPGGLNTEAFF. For the CDR3, the DNA is TGCAGCGTGAAACCAGGGGGATTGAACACTGAAGCTTTCTTT.

This clonotype was observed at least ten times. V is TRBV7-2 and J is TRBJ1-1; no clear D. CDR1 and CDR2 from the germline V gene are SGHTA and FQGNSA. The V end was cut by 6 bases, the J end by 4 bases, with 12 bases between. The CDR3 loop spans 13 amino acids. CDR3 in amino acids: CASRSGGSTEAFF. Here the CDR3 DNA reads TGTGCCAGCAGGTCCGGAGGGAGCACTGAAGCTTTCTTT. The variable domain in full, completed from reference TRBV7-2 and TRBJ1-1, reads GAGVSQSPSNKVTEKGKDVELRCDPISGHTALYWYRQSLGQGLEFLIYFQGNSAPDKSGLPSDRFSAERTGGSVSTLTIQRTQQEDSAVYLCASRSGGSTEAFFGQGTRLTVV.

This rearrangement joins TRBV7-9 to TRBJ2-7; no definite D call. CDR3 length: 12 amino acids. Per germline, CDR1 SEHNR and CDR2 FQNEAQ (reference sequence). Trimming left V 2 bases short and J 4 bases short, with 6 bases between. The CDR3 DNA reads as TGTGCCAGCAGCTTATCCTTTTACGAGCAGTACTTC. It codes for CASSLSFYEQYF.

In this sample, this clonotype turned up many times. J is TRBJ2-1 and V is TRBV11-2; D is ambiguous. CDR3 length: 11 amino acids. Germline CDR1 is SGHAT and CDR2 is FQNNGV. Trimming removed 4 bases from V and 12 bases from J, with 10 bases in between. The CDR3 spells CASSYASLQFF. The DNA of the CDR3 is TGTGCCAGCAGCTATGCAAGTTTGCAGTTCTTC.

This clonotype occurred many times. The chain uses TRBV6-6 and TRBJ1-2; D call uncertain. Trimming cost V 6 bases and J 2 bases, with 10 bases left between them. CDR1 MNHNY and CDR2 SVGAGI come from the germline V gene (reference sequence). There are 13 residues in the CDR3. CDR3 DNA sequence: TGTGCCAGCAGGGTTCCTACCAACTATGGCTACACCTTC. It encodes CASRVPTNYGYTF.

There are many counts of this clonotype. The chain employs TRBV20-1 and TRBJ2-7; 10 nucleotides align to TRBD1. CDR3 length equals 12 residues. Germline V lookup: CDR1 DFQATT, CDR2 SNEGSKA (reference sequence). The J segment lost 6 bases and the V segment lost 5 bases, leaving 4 bases of the junction unmatched. The chain's CDR3 is CSAGDRGSEQYF. The CDR3, as DNA: TGCAGTGCTGGGGACAGGGGAAGCGAGCAGTACTTC.

This clonotype has at least ten counts. This chain connects TRBV16 to TRBJ2-7; D unresolved. Germline V lookup: CDR1 KGHSY, CDR2 FQNENV. The CDR3 is 18 amino acids. Trimming took off 0 bases at V and 6 bases at J, with 24 bases between the two ends. The chain's CDR3 is CASSQSGQPRVPRPEQYF. The CDR3 coding sequence is TGTGCCAGCAGCCAATCAGGTCAGCCCCGGGTCCCGAGGCCCGAGCAGTACTTC.

This clonotype came up many times. The V and J genes are TRBV5-6 and TRBJ1-1, with D possibly TRBD1 on 5 matching bases. The V gene lost 0 bases and the J gene lost 1 base, with 13 bases spanning the gap. The germline V gene encodes CDR1 SGHDT and CDR2 YYEEEE. The CDR3 loop spans 16 amino acids. The CDR3 DNA is TGTGCCAGCAGCTTGGCTGGGACTAGAGCGAACACTGAAGCTTTCTTT. This gives the protein CASSLAGTRANTEAFF.

This clonotype showed up many times. This chain joins TRBV3-1 and TRBJ2-1; D is unresolved. The CDR3 is 15 residues long. V was trimmed by 0 bases and J by 3 bases, leaving 9 bases between them. CDR1 and CDR2 from the germline V gene are LGHDT and YNNKEL (reference sequence). The CDR3 loop is CASSQDPEIYNEQFF. CDR3 coding DNA: TGTGCCAGCAGCCAAGATCCCGAAATCTACAATGAGCAGTTCTTC.

This clonotype was recorded many times. The J gene is TRBJ2-3, the V gene TRBV5-1; 15 bases are shared with TRBD2. V was clipped by 4 bases and J by 4 bases; unmatched bases: 7. Germline CDR1 reads SGHRS; CDR2 reads YFSETQ. This CDR3 contains 17 residues. The CDR3 here is CASSPRTSGRGADTQYF. The CDR3 DNA reads as TGCGCCAGCAGCCCCCGGACTAGCGGGAGGGGTGCAGATACGCAGTATTTT.

The chain employs TRBV7-6 and TRBJ2-1; possibly TRBD1 for D (5 bases). This CDR3 has 11 residues. Trimming stripped 8 bases from V and 9 bases from J, with 11 bases between. Germline V CDR1 and CDR2: SGHVS, FNYEAQ. The CDR3 bases are TGTGCCAGCCGAGGTCAGGGTGAGCAGTTCTTC. Its protein product is CASRGQGEQFF.

This clonotype was picked up a small number of times. V usage is TRBV19 and J usage is TRBJ1-2; tentative D call: TRBD1 (6 bases). The CDR3 sequence is 17 residues long. The germline gives CDR1 LNHDA, CDR2 SQIVND (reference sequence). Trimming took 6 bases from V and 7 from J, leaving 27 bases between them. Written as DNA, the CDR3 is TGTGCCAGTAGCATTCGGGGACAAGGAGAGCGCCTCCGTGGCTACACCTTC. It is translated as CASSIRGQGERLRGYTF.

Ten or more counts support this clonotype. V gene TRBV12-3 or TRBV12-4 combines with J gene TRBJ1-6; weak D call: TRBD1 (6 bases). Deletions cut 6 bases from V and 0 bases from J, with 12 bases between. CDR3 size: 16 residues. The CDR3 sequence: CASRGTGYSYNSPLHF. The CDR3 region has the DNA TGTGCCAGCAGGGGAACAGGGTACTCCTATAATTCACCCCTCCACTTT.

In its sample, this clonotype was seen many times. The chain carries TRBV29-1 and TRBJ2-7; D not resolved. With 1 base removed from V and 7 bases from J, the gap between germline ends came to 17 bases. The CDR3 sequence is 14 residues long. Germline loops: CDR1 SQVTM, CDR2 ANQGSEA. The CDR3 is CSVEVDNLGREQYF. For the CDR3, the DNA is TGCAGCGTTGAAGTCGATAATCTAGGAAGGGAGCAGTACTTC.

The sample holds many counts of this clonotype. This chain joins TRBV20-1 and TRBJ1-1, with no clear D. Germline CDR1 is DFQATT and CDR2 is SNEGSKA (reference sequence). The CDR3 contains 14 residues. V lost 8 bases and J 0 bases, leaving 16 bases between the germline ends. The CDR3 DNA reads as TGCAGTCCCTCTACGGCGTTCATGAACACTGAAGCTTTCTTT. Translation: CSPSTAFMNTEAFF.

This clonotype appeared many times. The rearrangement joins TRBV11-2 to TRBJ2-1, with D possibly being TRBD1 (6 bases). With 5 bases removed from V and 0 bases from J, the gap between germline ends came to 20 bases. The CDR3 loop spans 18 amino acids. The germline V gene has CDR1 SGHAT and CDR2 FQNNGV. The CDR3 nucleotides are TGTGCCAGCAGCGTAATTGGACAGCGTGCGCCCTCCTACAATGAGCAGTTCTTC. Translation: CASSVIGQRAPSYNEQFF.

The chain uses TRBV11-2 and TRBJ2-7; 10 bases are a match to TRBD2. The CDR3 sequence is 17 residues long. Trimming at V came to 1 base and at J to 2 bases, leaving 8 bases not matched to a gene. Germline CDR1 is SGHAT and CDR2 is FQNNGV. As DNA, the CDR3 is TGTGCCAGCAGCTTAGTTTCGGGGACTAGCGTGACCTACGAGCAGTACTTC. Residues: CASSLVSGTSVTYEQYF.

There are many counts of this clonotype. As DNA, the CDR3 is TGTGCCAGCTCACCACGCAAATGGGACTCCACAGATACGCAGTATTTT. It translates to CASSPRKWDSTDTQYF. V is TRBV18 and J is TRBJ2-3; weak D call: TRBD2 (6 bases). The germline V gene has CDR1 KGHSH and CDR2 LQKENI. V was pared by 1 base and J by 2 bases, with 13 bases between. CDR3 length equals 16 residues.

This clonotype occurred many times. V usage is TRBV5-1 and J usage is TRBJ2-7, with a possible D match to TRBD1 (5 bases). V was cut by 3 bases and J by 9 bases, with 10 bases left in between. This CDR3 region has 11 residues. CDR1 SGHRS and CDR2 YFSETQ come from the germline V gene. The CDR3 sequence: CASSSQGVQYF. CDR3 in DNA: TGCGCCAGCAGCTCGCAGGGTGTGCAGTACTTC. Using reference TRBV5-1 and TRBJ2-7 for the parts outside the CDR3, the full variable domain is KAGVTQTPRYLIKTRGQQVTLSCSPISGHRSVSWYQQTPGQGLQFLFEYFSETQRNKGNFPGRFSGRQFSNSRSEMNVSTLELGDSALYLCASSSQGVQYFGPGTRLTVT.

This clonotype appeared many times. This sequence joins TRBV12-3 or TRBV12-4 and TRBJ2-4, with 10 bases matching TRBD2. This CDR3 has 16 amino acids. Losses at the gene ends were 5 bases for V and 3 bases for J; bases not matched to a gene: 7. The CDR3 nucleotides are TGTGCCAGCAGTACTCAGCGGGAGGGGGACAAAAACATTCAGTACTTC. Amino acids: CASSTQREGDKNIQYF.

This clonotype was found a few times. The chain links TRBV29-1 to TRBJ2-7; D is undetermined. The CDR3 length is 11 residues. Germline CDR1 is SQVTM and CDR2 is ANQGSEA. V shed 0 bases and J shed 7 bases, with 7 bases lying between them. Here the CDR3 reads CSVEEAEEQYF. DNA of the CDR3: TGCAGCGTTGAAGAAGCCGAGGAGCAGTACTTC.

At least ten counts were recorded for this clonotype. The genes are TRBV2 and TRBJ2-4; no definite D call. Germline CDR1 reads SNHLY; CDR2 reads FYNNEI. Trimming pared 7 bases from V and 0 bases from J, leaving 13 bases between. The CDR3 has 15 amino acids. The CDR3 reads CASKGPPLAKNIQYF. In DNA form, the CDR3 reads TGTGCCAGCAAAGGTCCTCCCCTAGCCAAAAACATTCAGTACTTC.